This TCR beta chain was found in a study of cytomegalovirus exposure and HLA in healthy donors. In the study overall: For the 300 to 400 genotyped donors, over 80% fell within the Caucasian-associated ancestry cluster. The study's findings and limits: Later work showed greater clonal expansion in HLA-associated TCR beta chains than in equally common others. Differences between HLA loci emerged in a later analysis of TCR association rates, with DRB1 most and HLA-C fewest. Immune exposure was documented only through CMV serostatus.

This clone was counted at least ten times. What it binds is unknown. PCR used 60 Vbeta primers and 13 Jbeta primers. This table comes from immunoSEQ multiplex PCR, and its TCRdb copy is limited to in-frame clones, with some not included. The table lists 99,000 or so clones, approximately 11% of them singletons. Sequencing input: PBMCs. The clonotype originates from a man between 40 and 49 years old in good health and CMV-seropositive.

Here the CDR3 reads CASSLGQTNEKLFF. CDR3 sequence (DNA): TGTGCCAGCAGCTTGGGCCAGACTAATGAAAAACTGTTTTTT. The chain is built from TRBV5-4 and TRBJ1-4; the D is unclear. The germline V and J ends were trimmed by 0 bases and 2 bases, with 5 bases remaining between them. Germline values: CDR1 SGHNT, CDR2 YYREEE (reference sequence). The CDR3 runs 14 residues.